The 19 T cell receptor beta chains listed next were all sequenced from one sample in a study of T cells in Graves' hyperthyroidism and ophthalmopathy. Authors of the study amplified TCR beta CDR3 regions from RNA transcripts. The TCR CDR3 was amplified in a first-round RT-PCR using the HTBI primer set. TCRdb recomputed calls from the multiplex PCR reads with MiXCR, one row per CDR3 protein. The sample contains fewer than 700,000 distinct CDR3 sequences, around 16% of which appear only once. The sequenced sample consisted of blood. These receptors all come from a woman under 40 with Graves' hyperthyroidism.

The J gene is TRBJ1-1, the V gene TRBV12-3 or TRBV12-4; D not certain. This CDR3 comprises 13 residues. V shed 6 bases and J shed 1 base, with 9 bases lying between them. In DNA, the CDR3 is TGTGCCAGCAGACCTTTGGGGAACACTGAAGCTTTCTTT. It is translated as CASRPLGNTEAFF.

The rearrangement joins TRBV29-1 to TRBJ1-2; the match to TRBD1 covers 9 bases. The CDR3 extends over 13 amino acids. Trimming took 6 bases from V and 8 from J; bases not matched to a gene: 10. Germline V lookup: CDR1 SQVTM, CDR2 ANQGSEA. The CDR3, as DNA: TGCAGCGTGGAGGGACAGGGAGGACGGGGCTACACCTTC. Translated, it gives CSVEGQGGRGYTF.

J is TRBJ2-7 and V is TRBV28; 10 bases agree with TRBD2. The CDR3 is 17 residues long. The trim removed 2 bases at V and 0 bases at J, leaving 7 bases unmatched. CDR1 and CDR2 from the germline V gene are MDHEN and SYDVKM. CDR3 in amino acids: CASSLLAGARSSYEQYF. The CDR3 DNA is TGTGCCAGCAGTTTACTAGCGGGAGCCCGGAGCTCCTACGAGCAGTACTTC.

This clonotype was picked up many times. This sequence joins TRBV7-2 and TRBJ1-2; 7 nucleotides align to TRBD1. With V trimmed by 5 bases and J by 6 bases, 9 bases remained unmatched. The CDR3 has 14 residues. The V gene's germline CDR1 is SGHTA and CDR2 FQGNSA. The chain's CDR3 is CASSPMTGTHGYTF. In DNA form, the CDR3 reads TGTGCCAGCAGCCCTATGACAGGGACCCATGGCTACACCTTC.

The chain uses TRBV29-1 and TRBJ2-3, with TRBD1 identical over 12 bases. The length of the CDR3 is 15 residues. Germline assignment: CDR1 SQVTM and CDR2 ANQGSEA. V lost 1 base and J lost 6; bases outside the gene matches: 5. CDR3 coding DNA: TGCAGCGTTGAAGTAGGGACAGGGGGCAGGGATACGCAGTATTTT. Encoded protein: CSVEVGTGGRDTQYF.

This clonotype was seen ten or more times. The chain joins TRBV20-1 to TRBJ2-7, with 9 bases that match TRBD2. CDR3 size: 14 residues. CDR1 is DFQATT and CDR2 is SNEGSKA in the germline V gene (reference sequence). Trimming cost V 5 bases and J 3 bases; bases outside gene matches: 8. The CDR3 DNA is TGCAGTGCTTTCCTAGCGGGATTAAACTACGAGCAGTACTTC. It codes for CSAFLAGLNYEQYF.

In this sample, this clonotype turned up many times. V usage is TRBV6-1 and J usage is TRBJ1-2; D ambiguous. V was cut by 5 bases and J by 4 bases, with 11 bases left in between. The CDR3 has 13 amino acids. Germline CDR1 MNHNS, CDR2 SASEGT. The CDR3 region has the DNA TGTGCCAGCAGTTCTTCACGGAGCTATGGCTACACCTTC. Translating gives CASSSSRSYGYTF.

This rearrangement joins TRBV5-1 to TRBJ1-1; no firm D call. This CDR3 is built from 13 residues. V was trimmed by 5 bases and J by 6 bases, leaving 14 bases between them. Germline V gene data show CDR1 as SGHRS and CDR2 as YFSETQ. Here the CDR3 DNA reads TGCGCCAGCAGTCCAATTGACGGAGCTGAAGCTTTCTTT. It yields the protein CASSPIDGAEAFF.

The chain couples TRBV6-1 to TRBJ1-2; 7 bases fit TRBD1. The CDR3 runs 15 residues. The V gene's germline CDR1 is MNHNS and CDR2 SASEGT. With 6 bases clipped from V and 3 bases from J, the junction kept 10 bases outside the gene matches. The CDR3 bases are TGTGCCAGCAGATCGGCGACAGGGATCGACTATGGCTACACCTTC. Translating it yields CASRSATGIDYGYTF.

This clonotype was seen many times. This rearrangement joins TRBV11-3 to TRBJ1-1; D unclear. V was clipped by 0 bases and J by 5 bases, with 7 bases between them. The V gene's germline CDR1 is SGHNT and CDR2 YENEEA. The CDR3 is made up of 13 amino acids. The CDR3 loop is CASSLDRETEAFF. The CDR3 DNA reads TGTGCCAGCAGCTTAGATCGAGAAACTGAAGCTTTCTTT.

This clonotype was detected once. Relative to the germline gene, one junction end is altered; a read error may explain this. Written as DNA, the CDR3 is TGTGCCAGCATCTTAAAGGCGTCCTACAGTGAGCAGTTCTTC. This sequence encodes CASILKASYSEQFF. The chain carries TRBV6-2 or TRBV6-3 and TRBJ2-1; D not resolved. The CDR3 is made up of 14 amino acids. Looked up from germline, CDR1 is MNHEY and CDR2 is SVGEGT.

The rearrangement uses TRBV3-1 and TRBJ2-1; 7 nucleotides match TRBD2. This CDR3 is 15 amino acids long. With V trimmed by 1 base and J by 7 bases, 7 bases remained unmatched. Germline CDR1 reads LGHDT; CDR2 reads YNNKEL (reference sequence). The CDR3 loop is CASSQVREVMNEQFF. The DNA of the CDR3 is TGTGCCAGCAGCCAAGTTCGGGAGGTTATGAATGAGCAGTTCTTC.

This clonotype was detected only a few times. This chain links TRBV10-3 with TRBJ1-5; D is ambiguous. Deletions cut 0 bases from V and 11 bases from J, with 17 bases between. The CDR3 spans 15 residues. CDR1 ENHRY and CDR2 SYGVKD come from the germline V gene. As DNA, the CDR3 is TGTGCCATCAGTGAGTCATTCGGCGGTTCAATGGCCCAGCATTTT. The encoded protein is CAISESFGGSMAQHF.

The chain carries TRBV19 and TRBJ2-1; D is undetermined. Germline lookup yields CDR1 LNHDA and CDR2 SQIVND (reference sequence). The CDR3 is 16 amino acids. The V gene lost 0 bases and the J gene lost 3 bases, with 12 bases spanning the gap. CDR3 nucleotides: TGTGCCAGTAGTATAGATAGTCGGAACAGCTACAATGAGCAGTTCTTC. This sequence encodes CASSIDSRNSYNEQFF.

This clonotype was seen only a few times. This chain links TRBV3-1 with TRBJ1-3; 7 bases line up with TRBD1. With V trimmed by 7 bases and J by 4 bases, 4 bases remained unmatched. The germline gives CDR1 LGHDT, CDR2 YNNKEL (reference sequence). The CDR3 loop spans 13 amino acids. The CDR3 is CASKTGVGNTIYF. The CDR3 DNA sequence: TGTGCCAGCAAAACAGGGGTGGGAAACACCATATATTTT.

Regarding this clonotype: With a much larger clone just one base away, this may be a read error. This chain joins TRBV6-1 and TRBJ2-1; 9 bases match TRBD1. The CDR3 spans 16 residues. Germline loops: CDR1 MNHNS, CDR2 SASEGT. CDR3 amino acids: CASSERTGASCNEQFF. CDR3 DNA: TGTGCCAGCAGTGAACGGACAGGGGCCTCCTGCAATGAGCAGTTCTTC.

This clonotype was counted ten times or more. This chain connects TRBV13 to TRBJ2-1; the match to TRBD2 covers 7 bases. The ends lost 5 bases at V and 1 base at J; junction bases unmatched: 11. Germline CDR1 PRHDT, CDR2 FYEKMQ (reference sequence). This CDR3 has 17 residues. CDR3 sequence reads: CASSPHLRAGSYNEQFF. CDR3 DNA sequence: TGTGCCAGCAGCCCCCACCTTAGAGCGGGATCCTACAATGAGCAGTTCTTC.

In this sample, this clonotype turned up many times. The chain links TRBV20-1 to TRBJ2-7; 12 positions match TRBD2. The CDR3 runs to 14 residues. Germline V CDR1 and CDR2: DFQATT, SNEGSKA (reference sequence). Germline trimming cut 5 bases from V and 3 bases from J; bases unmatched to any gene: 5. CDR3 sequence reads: CSAAGTSGFYEQYF. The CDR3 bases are TGCAGTGCTGCCGGGACTAGCGGGTTCTACGAGCAGTACTTC.

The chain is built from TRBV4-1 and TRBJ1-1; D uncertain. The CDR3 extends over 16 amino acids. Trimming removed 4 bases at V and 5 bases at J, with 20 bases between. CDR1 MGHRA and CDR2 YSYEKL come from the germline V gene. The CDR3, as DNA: TGCGCCAGCAGCCCTTCAGGATTGGACTTAGGGACTGAAGCTTTCTTT. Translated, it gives CASSPSGLDLGTEAFF.